These 21 T cell receptor beta chains came from one sample sequenced in a study of T cell responses to AZD1222 COVID-19 vaccine. Profiled with immunoSEQ multiplex PCR; TCRdb holds only in-frame clones, not every one. The sample contains 130,000 to 150,000 clones, around nine tenths of which appear only once. Material: peripheral blood, obtained on day 0 of MenACWY control vaccination. The receptors were gathered from an adult in good health.

The genes are TRBV19 and TRBJ1-4; D is perhaps TRBD1 (6 bases). V was trimmed by 6 bases and J by 5 bases, leaving 16 bases between them. Germline V gives CDR1 LNHDA, CDR2 SQIVND (reference sequence). The CDR3 loop spans 15 amino acids. The CDR3 loop reads CASRPRGDINEKLFF. CDR3 DNA sequence: TGTGCCAGTAGACCACGCGGGGACATCAATGAAAAACTGTTTTTT.

This sequence joins TRBV10-1 and TRBJ1-4; tentative D call: TRBD1 (6 bases). Trimming removed 6 bases at V and 7 bases at J, with 15 bases between. This CDR3 region has 14 residues. Germline V CDR1 and CDR2: WNHNN, SYGVQD (reference sequence). The CDR3 DNA is TGCGCCAGCAGCAAAGGGGGTGCTGGTGAAAAACTGTTTTTT. Translated: CASSKGGAGEKLFF.

Here the CDR3 DNA reads TGTGCCAGTATTGAATCCACTGAAGCTTTCTTT. Its protein product is CASIESTEAFF. The chain employs TRBV19 and TRBJ1-1; no clear D. CDR1 is LNHDA and CDR2 is SQIVND in the germline V gene (reference sequence). The CDR3 sequence is 11 residues long. V lost 7 bases and J lost 4, with 7 bases in between.

The CDR3 protein is CASSQGLAPETQYF. The CDR3, as DNA: TGTGCCAGCAGCCAAGGGCTAGCTCCAGAGACCCAGTACTTC. The chain combines TRBV3-1 (or the pseudogene TRBV3-2) with TRBJ2-5; D possibly corresponds to TRBD2 (5 bases). The germline gives CDR1 LGHDT, CDR2 YNNKEL (reference sequence). The CDR3 is 14 residues long. V lost 1 base and J 4 bases, leaving 10 bases between the germline ends.

The chain combines TRBV4-1 with TRBJ1-1; maybe TRBD1 (5 bases). The germline gives CDR1 MGHRA, CDR2 YSYEKL. This CDR3 region has 16 residues. V lost 3 bases and J lost 5, with 19 bases in between. The CDR3 DNA reads TGCGCCAGCAGCCACCCAAGTCGGCCGGGACGTACTGAAGCTTTCTTT. The encoded protein is CASSHPSRPGRTEAFF.

This clone was counted only a few times. The V gene is TRBV30, the J gene TRBJ1-2; 9 bases agree with TRBD1. CDR3 length equals 15 residues. Germline V gene data show CDR1 as GTSNPN and CDR2 as SVGIG (reference sequence). V gave up 1 base and J gave up 6 bases; unmatched junction bases: 9. The CDR3 region is CAWSALAGQGNGYTF. The CDR3, as DNA: TGTGCCTGGAGTGCCCTGGCGGGACAGGGTAATGGCTACACCTTC.

This clone was seen just once. V usage is TRBV28 and J usage is TRBJ1-1; D is possibly TRBD1 (5 bases). The CDR3 sequence is 13 residues long. V was shortened by 7 bases and J by 6 bases, with 15 bases between the two germline ends. CDR1 and CDR2 (germline): MDHEN, SYDVKM. The CDR3 nucleotides read TGTGCCAGCACCCCTAGTTGGGGCCCTGAAGCTTTCTTT. Its translation: CASTPSWGPEAFF.

V gene TRBV28 combines with J gene TRBJ2-3, with D possibly matching TRBD2 (5 bases). This CDR3 has 12 residues. Germline V lookup: CDR1 MDHEN, CDR2 SYDVKM. Trimming left V 2 bases short and J 10 bases short, with 10 bases between. The CDR3 DNA sequence: TGTGCCAGCAGTTTAGGTACGAGGGCGCAGTATTTT. Protein product: CASSLGTRAQYF.

The rearrangement joins TRBV3-1 (or the pseudogene TRBV3-2) to TRBJ2-3; D not resolved. The germline CDR1 and CDR2 sequences are LGHDT and YNNKEL (reference sequence). This CDR3 spans 13 amino acids. Trimming stripped 3 bases from V and 6 bases from J, with 10 bases between. The CDR3 DNA sequence: TGTGCCAGCAGCCACCCCCCAGAGGATACGCAGTATTTT. Translating it yields CASSHPPEDTQYF.

In this sample, this clone turned up a few times. The J gene is TRBJ1-1, the V gene TRBV9; D perhaps matches TRBD1 (5 bases). Per the germline V gene, CDR1 is SGDLS and CDR2 is YYNGEE. The CDR3 contains 15 residues. V gave up 4 bases and J gave up 0 bases, with 13 bases separating them. The DNA for the CDR3 is TGTGCCAGCAGCCCCCGAGGGGCCATGAACACTGAAGCTTTCTTT. Its translation is CASSPRGAMNTEAFF. Together with reference TRBV9 and TRBJ1-1, the CDR3 gives the full variable domain: DSGVTQTPKHLITATGQRVTLRCSPRSGDLSVYWYQQSLDQGLQFLIQYYNGEERAKGNILERFSAQQFPDLHSELNLSSLELGDSALYFCASSPRGAMNTEAFFGQGTRLTVV.

The V and J genes are TRBV18 and TRBJ2-2; D is perhaps TRBD2 (6 bases). Deletions cut 2 bases from V and 4 bases from J, with 17 bases between. CDR3 length: 17 residues. Germline V gene sequence: CDR1 KGHSH, CDR2 LQKENI. The CDR3 here is CASSPDLSGSVTGELFF. The CDR3 nucleotides are TGTGCCAGCTCACCAGACCTTAGCGGTTCTGTCACCGGGGAGCTGTTTTTT.

The V and J genes are TRBV2 and TRBJ1-2; D unresolved. Germline V gives CDR1 SNHLY, CDR2 FYNNEI. Trimming removed 4 bases from V and 6 bases from J, with 9 bases in between. The CDR3 covers 12 residues. The CDR3 loop reads CASSGGRHGYTF. The CDR3 region has the DNA TGTGCCAGCAGTGGCGGAAGACATGGCTACACCTTC.

This chain joins TRBV7-2 and TRBJ1-4; 7 nucleotides line up with TRBD1. Germline loops: CDR1 SGHTA, CDR2 FQGNSA. This CDR3 comprises 16 residues. Losses at the gene ends were 4 bases for V and 4 bases for J; bases not matched to a gene: 9. The CDR3 DNA reads as TGTGCCAGCAGCTCCCCACCGGGACAGCTTAATGAAAAACTGTTTTTT. Translation: CASSSPPGQLNEKLFF.

The rearrangement joins TRBV5-1 to TRBJ2-1, with 13 bases lining up with TRBD2. The CDR3 extends over 16 amino acids. After removal of 4 bases from V and 8 bases from J, the junction contained 9 bases not matched to a gene. Germline loops: CDR1 SGHRS, CDR2 YFSETQ. The DNA of the CDR3 is TGCGCCAGCAGCCCTACCCGACTAGCGGGGGGCTATGAGCAGTTCTTC. Amino acids: CASSPTRLAGGYEQFF.

Here the CDR3 DNA reads TGCGCCAGCAGCTTGGGGAGGGGCACCGGGGAGCTGTTTTTT. Amino acid sequence: CASSLGRGTGELFF. The chain couples TRBV5-1 to TRBJ2-2; tentative D call: TRBD2 (6 bases). In germline, CDR1 is SGHRS, CDR2 YFSETQ. Trimming stripped 0 bases from V and 4 bases from J, with 7 bases between. The CDR3 runs to 14 residues.

This chain links TRBV4-2 with TRBJ1-3, with 8 positions matching TRBD1. Germline loops: CDR1 LGHNA, CDR2 YNFKEQ. Unmatched junction bases numbered 11, after V lost 3 bases and J lost 4 bases. This CDR3 has 17 amino acids. The CDR3 here is CASSHPRQGISGNTIYF. The CDR3 DNA sequence: TGTGCCAGCAGCCACCCAAGACAGGGGATTTCAGGAAACACCATATATTTT.

The rearrangement uses TRBV27 and TRBJ1-5; perhaps TRBD1 as D (6 bases). The germline V gene has CDR1 MNHEY and CDR2 SMNVEV (reference sequence). The CDR3 loop spans 14 amino acids. V dropped 6 bases and J dropped 9 bases, with 18 bases sitting between them. The CDR3 DNA sequence: TGTGCCAGCAGCGACAGGCGGGGAATTCGGCCCCAGCATTTT. Translating it yields CASSDRRGIRPQHF.

The J gene is TRBJ2-7, the V gene TRBV2; TRBD2 matches at 8 bases. J gave up 0 bases and V 5 bases, and 6 bases lay outside the gene matches. CDR3 length: 15 residues. Germline V gene sequence: CDR1 SNHLY, CDR2 FYNNEI. In DNA form, the CDR3 reads TGTGCCAGCAGTTATACTAGCGGAGCCTCCTACGAGCAGTACTTC. Translated, it gives CASSYTSGASYEQYF. The full variable domain, in which reference TRBV2 and TRBJ2-7 provide the parts outside the CDR3, is EPEVTQTPSHQVTQMGQEVILRCVPISNHLYFYWYRQILGQKVEFLVSFYNNEISEKSEIFDDQFSVERPDGSNFTLKIRSTKLEDSAMYFCASSYTSGASYEQYFGPGTRLTVT.

V and J are TRBV20-1 and TRBJ2-7; 11 nucleotides agree with TRBD2. This CDR3 is built from 14 residues. Germline CDR1 and CDR2: DFQATT and SNEGSKA (reference sequence). Losses at the gene ends were 3 bases for V and 6 bases for J; bases not matched to a gene: 7. The CDR3 here is CSASIAGGRIEQYF. Written as DNA, the CDR3 is TGCAGTGCTAGTATAGCGGGGGGGCGTATCGAGCAGTACTTC.

V and J are TRBV5-1 and TRBJ1-2; weak D call: TRBD1 (6 bases). This CDR3 is built from 14 residues. V lost 0 bases to trimming and J lost 4 bases, with 10 bases between them. CDR1 is SGHRS, CDR2 YFSETQ, per germline. For the CDR3, the DNA is TGCGCCAGCAGCTTGGACGGGGGCGCCTATGGCTACACCTTC. Translating gives CASSLDGGAYGYTF.

The CDR3: CASSPPGRRSTEAFF. DNA for the CDR3: TGTGCCAGCAGCCCCCCGGGGCGCCGGAGCACTGAAGCTTTCTTT. The gene calls are TRBV5-8 and TRBJ1-1, with D tentatively TRBD1 (5 bases). This CDR3 has 15 amino acids. V lost 4 bases, J lost 4 bases, and 17 bases lay in between. CDR1 SGHTS and CDR2 YDEGEE come from the germline V gene.